These T cell receptor beta chains were read from a single sample in a study of T cell responses to AZD1222 COVID-19 vaccine. Clones were read by immunoSEQ multiplex PCR, and TCRdb kept only the in-frame ones, dropping some. The sample carries approximately 140,000 clones, over 80% recorded once. Sequencing was performed on peripheral blood, taken 28 days after the second AZD1222 dose. Every receptor here comes from an adult who received the AZD1222 COVID-19 vaccine. The conserved cysteine and the conserved F or W are not part of the CDR3 here.

J gene | V gene | CDR3 protein
TRBJ1-1 | TRBV2 | ASSEAPAF
TRBJ2-5 | TRBV7-2 | ASSLGGAGGETQY
TRBJ1-1 | TRBV18 | ASSPQGGSTEAF
TRBJ1-2 | TRBV30 | AWSADRGLFLIGPYT
TRBJ2-7 | TRBV11-3 | ASSLARQGTEQY
TRBJ1-4 | TRBV5-4 | ASSFGGREKLF
TRBJ2-5 | TRBV7-2 | ASSLRWRGDKETQY
TRBJ1-2 | TRBV19 | ASSPMTGVDYGYT
TRBJ1-6 | TRBV7-2 | ASSLVGRGDSPLH
TRBJ1-4 | TRBV19 | ASSIDSGVVVLRKTV
TRBJ2-7 | TRBV19 | ASSIDGTGPLYEQY
TRBJ1-2 | TRBV7-2 | ASSLAGGIYGYT
TRBJ1-5 | TRBV30 | AWSGAGSGQPQH
TRBJ1-1 | TRBV12-5 | ASGLVRRGAF
TRBJ2-7 | TRBV29-1 | SERLFEQY
TRBJ2-5 | TRBV4-3 | ASSPGLAEETQY
TRBJ2-7 | TRBV29-1 | SVEDRFGAWRGAYLQY
TRBJ1-2 | TRBV19 | ASSTSTGDGYT
TRBJ2-1 | TRBV9 | ASSVATGLAGAIEQF
TRBJ2-7 | TRBV6-5 | ASSSRITDEQY
TRBJ1-5 | TRBV30 | AWSYSQNQPQH
TRBJ1-1 | TRBV10-3 | ASTDRLNTEAF
TRBJ1-4 | TRBV7-9 | ASSKLETNEKLF
TRBJ2-3 | TRBV15 | ATSRGRLAGGDTQY
TRBJ1-2 | TRBV5-5 | ASSLDRGYT
TRBJ2-2 | TRBV6-5 | ASRTFGELF
TRBJ1-2 | TRBV14 | ASSFISDLGYT
TRBJ1-1 | TRBV9 | ASSVRGGTLNTEAF
TRBJ1-2 | TRBV18 | ASSLGYELTNYGYT
TRBJ2-7 | TRBV5-6 | ASSLGRGDEQY
TRBJ2-1 | TRBV9 | ASSVGDFRDEQF
TRBJ2-7 | TRBV4-1 | ASSQGQQGGDLSYEQY
TRBJ1-6 | TRBV6-6 | ASSDRDRQGNSPLH
TRBJ1-6 | TRBV2 | ASRGLNSPLH
TRBJ1-2 | TRBV9 | ASSRGSGPGRGYT
TRBJ2-1 | TRBV24-1 | ATSDFGLAGGPGSNEQF
TRBJ2-1 | TRBV5-1 | ASSSLQNNEQF
TRBJ2-7 | TRBV30 | AWSVPGSYEQY
TRBJ1-1 | TRBV5-5 | ASSLEPGGTEAF
TRBJ2-2 | TRBV7-8 | ASSDSVGELF
TRBJ1-1 | TRBV3-1/TRBV3-2 | ASSQEAEGSEAF
TRBJ1-2 | TRBV4-1 | ASSSGTGGDYGYT
TRBJ1-5 | TRBV7-2 | ASSSDRVSQPQH
TRBJ1-5 | TRBV5-8 | ASSYSGDYNQPQH
TRBJ1-2 | TRBV19 | ASSMLSGSGGYT